These 9 T cell receptor beta chains were all obtained from the same sample, sequenced in a study of blood T cell repertoires in COVID-19 (dated by TCRdb to about 2020). Libraries came from the immunoSEQ multiplex PCR assay. TCRdb mirrors the immuneACCESS table, restricted to in-frame sequences. Some clones are absent from its copies; in checked studies, under half trace to an unresolved V gene, and the reason for the others is unknown. The table for this sample lists some 300,000 clones; more than 70% of them were counted only once. Jointly, the top ten make up 2% of the sample. Source material: PBMCs or T cells enriched from blood (not recorded which). The receptors were sampled from a woman in her fifties or sixties in a cohort exposed to, infected with or recovered from COVID-19 (not recorded which).

CDR3: CASGQREGMEQYF. In DNA, the CDR3 is TGTGCCAGCGGTCAGCGGGAGGGTATGGAGCAGTACTTC. The chain employs TRBV2 and TRBJ2-7; 10 bases fit TRBD2. The CDR3 spans 13 residues. Germline lookup yields CDR1 SNHLY and CDR2 FYNNEI. Germline trimming cut 8 bases from V and 7 bases from J; bases unmatched to any gene: 8. The whole variable domain, remainder taken from reference TRBV2 and TRBJ2-7, is EPEVTQTPSHQVTQMGQEVILRCVPISNHLYFYWYRQILGQKVEFLVSFYNNEISEKSEIFDDQFSVERPDGSNFTLKIRSTKLEDSAMYFCASGQREGMEQYFGPGTRLTVT.

The chain employs TRBV19 and TRBJ1-1, with TRBD1 matching over 9 bases. V lost 5 bases to trimming and J lost 7 bases; unmatched junction nucleotides: 11. The length of the CDR3 is 15 residues. Germline V lookup: CDR1 LNHDA, CDR2 SQIVND (reference sequence). CDR3: CASSVRQGVGGEAFF. The CDR3 coding sequence is TGTGCCAGTAGTGTAAGACAGGGGGTCGGAGGTGAAGCTTTCTTT.

The chain employs TRBV6-5 and TRBJ1-2; D may be TRBD1 (5 bases). CDR1 MNHEY and CDR2 SVGAGI come from the germline V gene. With 0 bases removed from V and 8 bases from J, the gap between germline ends came to 16 bases. This CDR3 has 15 amino acids. The CDR3 region has the DNA TGTGCCAGCAGTTACTCACTGGGGCTAGCGTGGGGCTACACCTTC. The encoded protein is CASSYSLGLAWGYTF.

This clone has more than one count but fewer than ten. The chain carries TRBV30 and TRBJ2-6, with D possibly being TRBD1 (5 bases). V lost 3 bases and J lost 2, with 11 bases in between. Germline loops: CDR1 GTSNPN, CDR2 SVGIG (reference sequence). The CDR3 has 15 amino acids. The CDR3: CAWRIQGTGANVLTF. Here the CDR3 DNA reads TGTGCCTGGAGAATTCAGGGAACTGGGGCCAACGTCCTGACTTTC.

The chain couples TRBV7-8 to TRBJ1-6; TRBD1 agrees at 8 bases. CDR1 is SGHVS and CDR2 is FQNEAQ in the germline V gene. The junction had 3 bases not matched to a gene; V was cut back by 5 bases and J by 6 bases. CDR3 length equals 14 residues. DNA for the CDR3: TGTGCCAGCAGCCACGACAGGGGTAATTCACCCCTCCACTTT. Its protein is CASSHDRGNSPLHF.

This chain uses TRBV5-3 with TRBJ1-1; 9 nucleotides line up with TRBD1. TRBV5-3 is recorded as an ORF, its role being uncertain. The CDR3 is 12 amino acids. After removal of 4 bases from V and 5 bases from J, the junction contained 0 bases not matched to a gene. The CDR3 DNA is TGTGCCAGAAGCGACAGGGGGACTGAAGCTTTCTTT. This sequence encodes CARSDRGTEAFF.

This clone has a single count. This chain links TRBV5-1 with TRBJ1-2, with 8 bases lining up with TRBD1. CDR3 size: 17 residues. Per the germline V gene, CDR1 is SGHRS and CDR2 is YFSETQ. V lost 4 bases to trimming and J lost 4 bases; unmatched junction nucleotides: 15. CDR3 nucleotide sequence: TGCGCCAGCAGCCCCTCGCCCTCTCAGGGGGCCTCCTATGGCTACACCTTC. Its translation: CASSPSPSQGASYGYTF.

This clone showed up just once. The rearrangement links TRBV19 to TRBJ1-2; possibly TRBD1 for D (5 bases). Trimming pared 0 bases from V and 4 bases from J, leaving 12 bases between. This CDR3 comprises 15 residues. Germline values: CDR1 LNHDA, CDR2 SQIVND (reference sequence). For the CDR3, the DNA is TGTGCCAGTAGTATAGATCTGGGGCAGGTCTATGGCTACACCTTC. Its translation: CASSIDLGQVYGYTF.

The chain employs TRBV18 and TRBJ2-6; tentatively, D is TRBD2 (6 bases). In germline, CDR1 is KGHSH, CDR2 LQKENI. The V end was cut by 6 bases, the J end by 4 bases, with 13 bases between. This CDR3 contains 15 residues. CDR3: CASSLGGAGANVLTF. The CDR3 region has the DNA TGTGCCAGCTCCTTGGGGGGAGCAGGGGCCAACGTCCTGACTTTC.